This TCR beta chain emerged from a study of control samples from healthy donors and cancer patients. The table came from immunoSEQ multiplex PCR; TCRdb's copy has only in-frame clones and leaves some out. The sample carries some 200,000 clones, 91% recorded once. The germline CDR1 and CDR2 sequences are KGHSH and LQKENI. Trimming at V came to 3 bases and at J to 1 base, leaving 2 bases not matched to a gene. This CDR3 contains 15 residues. The source is a woman aged 25 to 39 in good health. The chain combines TRBV18 with TRBJ2-4; 8 positions agree with TRBD2. Sequencing was performed on blood. CDR3 DNA: TGTGCCAGCTCACCTAGCGGGATGGCCAAAAACATTCAGTACTTC. As protein: CASSPSGMAKNIQYF.